The subject of this entry is one T cell receptor (beta chain). The antigen is unknown. Germline V gene sequence: CDR1 SGHAT, CDR2 FQNNGV. This CDR3 region has 13 residues. The V and J ends lost 6 bases and 6 bases respectively, with 12 bases between them. The sample comes from a study of T cell responses to AZD1222 COVID-19 vaccine. Study results and limitations: The reported proportion of spike-specific TCRs targeting unmutated variant regions was nearly half. Regions 160-218 and 743-854 dominated among vaccine-associated CD4 TCRs spanning spike.

Clones were read by immunoSEQ multiplex PCR, and TCRdb kept only the in-frame ones, dropping some. This sample has around 160,000 clones, with 94% found just once. The V gene is TRBV11-2, the J gene TRBJ1-5; possible D gene TRBD1, 5 bases. The receptor comes from an adult in good health. The material was peripheral blood, obtained on day 0 of AZD1222 vaccination. Written as DNA, the CDR3 is TGTGCCAGCAGTCTAGGGGCGGGTCAGCCCCAGCATTTT. Amino acid sequence: CASSLGAGQPQHF.